This T cell receptor beta chain appears in the sequencing data of a study of control samples from healthy donors and cancer patients. CDR3 length: 14 amino acids. Per the germline V gene, CDR1 is SGHNT and CDR2 is YYREEE (reference sequence). Trimming at V came to 3 bases and at J to 3 bases, leaving 4 bases not matched to a gene. Libraries were prepared by immunoSEQ multiplex PCR; TCRdb keeps only in-frame clonotypes and omits some of them. The repertoire holds tens of thousands of clones, with 93% as singletons. The sample comprised PBMCs. The TCR sequence derives from a woman between 40 and 50 years old with lung cancer. The genes are TRBV5-4 and TRBJ2-7; 9 nucleotides agree with TRBD1. The CDR3 protein is CASSSGTGYYEQYF. The CDR3, as DNA: TGTGCCAGCAGCTCTGGGACAGGGTACTACGAGCAGTACTTC.